The entry below describes one T cell receptor beta chain. In the authors' methods: Reference gene primer amplification in the assay estimated nucleated cell counts. The data were produced by immunoSEQ multiplex PCR, yet TCRdb's version contains in-frame clones alone and is incomplete. V, J and clone size derive from that table, while D and trimming were established from the DNA sequence. The sample carries about 280,000 clones, 86% recorded once. V lost 0 bases to trimming and J lost 6 bases, with 16 bases between them. The CDR3 length is 15 residues. The germline V gene encodes CDR1 SGHTS and CDR2 YDEGEE. This entry belongs to a study of blood T cell repertoires in COVID-19. Study-level information: Donors in the United States, Italy and Spain gave samples during acute or convalescent COVID-19. Sources were T cells, B-cell-depleted T cells, or PBMCs; the material itself was cDNA or gDNA.

Recruited during active infection, patients (from Seattle) were subsequently followed longitudinally. Sequences were obtained from peripheral blood. The rearrangement links TRBV5-8 to TRBJ2-7, with D perhaps matching TRBD2 (5 bases). The receptor was isolated from a woman aged 70-85 years with COVID-19, enrolled during active disease. CDR3: CASSLGIHAGLEQYF. In nucleotides, the CDR3 is TGTGCCAGCAGCTTGGGAATCCATGCGGGTCTCGAGCAGTACTTC.